The 31 T cell receptor beta chains below all came from one sample that was sequenced in a study of Graves' ophthalmopathy and Graves' hyperthyroidism. RNA transcripts yielded amplified TCR beta CDR3 regions. HTBI-primed RT-PCR formed the first round, and a multiplex PCR formed the second. In TCRdb, the multiplex PCR reads were re-called with MiXCR into one record per CDR3 protein. Seen here are 30,000 to 50,000 distinct CDR3 sequences, approximately 55% observed once, and the top ten hold about 26%. Sequenced: peripheral blood. The source is an adult woman with stable Graves' hyperthyroidism.

This clonotype was seen repeatedly, ten times or more. The chain recombines TRBV4-1 with TRBJ2-7, with a possible D match to TRBD2 (5 bases). CDR3 length: 15 amino acids. The ends were cut back, 1 base at V and 0 bases at J, with 10 bases in the middle. Germline V lookup: CDR1 MGHRA, CDR2 YSYEKL. CDR3 sequence reads: CASSQASGYSYEQYF. The CDR3 nucleotides read TGCGCCAGCAGCCAAGCAAGCGGATACTCCTACGAGCAGTACTTC.

CDR3 in amino acids: CASSQDFGTGGDYGYTF. CDR3 nucleotide sequence: TGTGCCAGCAGCCAAGATTTCGGGACAGGGGGCGACTATGGCTACACCTTC. The J gene is TRBJ1-2, the V gene TRBV25-1, with 12 bases identical to TRBD1. Germline lookup yields CDR1 MGHDK and CDR2 SYGVNS. Trimming cost V 6 bases and J 3 bases; bases outside gene matches: 11. The CDR3 runs to 17 residues.

This chain links TRBV20-1 with TRBJ2-7; TRBD1 aligns across 8 bases. Germline CDR1 reads DFQATT; CDR2 reads SNEGSKA (reference sequence). Trimming at V came to 2 bases and at J to 1 base, leaving 4 bases not matched to a gene. The CDR3 runs to 14 residues. The CDR3 DNA reads TGCAGTGCTAGAAGGGGACAGGTGTCCTACGAGCAGTACTTC. It specifies CSARRGQVSYEQYF.

There are a few counts of this clonotype. The genes are TRBV7-3 and TRBJ2-3; 9 nucleotides line up with TRBD2. V was pared by 5 bases and J by 3 bases, with 9 bases of the junction left unmatched. The CDR3 contains 16 residues. Germline CDR1 and CDR2: SGHTA and FQGTGA. The CDR3 is CASSPLAGAGTDTQYF. The CDR3 nucleotides read TGTGCCAGCAGCCCCTTAGCGGGAGCGGGGACAGATACGCAGTATTTT. Using reference TRBV7-3 and TRBJ2-3 for the parts outside the CDR3, the full variable domain is GAGVSQTPSNKVTEKGKYVELRCDPISGHTALYWYRQSLGQGPEFLIYFQGTGAADDSGLPNDRFFAVRPEGSVSTLKIQRTERGDSAVYLCASSPLAGAGTDTQYFGPGTRLTVL.

A remark on this clonotype: The conserved closing phenylalanine or tryptophan is absent in this CDR3, likely reflecting a read error. The CDR3 DNA sequence: TGTGCCAGCTTGGGACAGCTGAACACTGAAGCTTTCCTT. This translates into CASLGQLNTEAFL. The gene calls are TRBV2 and TRBJ1-1; 7 nucleotides line up with TRBD1. This CDR3 is built from 13 residues. From germline, CDR1 is SNHLY and CDR2 FYNNEI. Trimming at V came to 8 bases and at J to 0 bases, leaving 3 bases not matched to a gene.

The chain uses TRBV29-1 and TRBJ2-7; weak D call: TRBD1 (9 bases). The CDR3 runs 13 residues. Trimming shortened V by 6 bases and J by 3 bases, and 15 bases separated the two germline ends. Germline loops: CDR1 SQVTM, CDR2 ANQGSEA. The CDR3 nucleotides are TGCAGCGTCTTAGCGGGACAGGGCTACGAGCAGTACTTC. Translating gives CSVLAGQGYEQYF.

This clonotype was seen ten or more times. V usage is TRBV7-6 and J usage is TRBJ1-1; 9 nucleotides match TRBD1. The J segment lost 1 base and the V segment lost 5 bases, leaving 5 bases of the junction unmatched. Germline V gene data show CDR1 as SGHVS and CDR2 as FNYEAQ. The CDR3 runs 15 residues. The CDR3 region has the DNA TGTGCCAGCAGCCGATGGGACAGGGAGAACACTGAAGCTTTCTTT. Protein product: CASSRWDRENTEAFF.

There are a few counts of this clonotype. The DNA of the CDR3 is TGCAGCTTGACAGGGGCGGGGGCCGCCCAGTACTTC. Its protein product is CSLTGAGAAQYF. The chain couples TRBV29-1 to TRBJ2-5; maybe TRBD1 (8 bases). Trimming took off 8 bases at V and 9 bases at J, with 19 bases between the two ends. This CDR3 has 12 amino acids. Germline assignment: CDR1 SQVTM and CDR2 ANQGSEA.

This clonotype was counted ten times or more. The V gene is TRBV5-1, the J gene TRBJ2-7, with 9 bases fitting TRBD1. The CDR3 runs 14 residues. J was trimmed by 4 bases and V by 5 bases; bases with no gene match: 7. Germline V lookup: CDR1 SGHRS, CDR2 YFSETQ. This chain's CDR3 is CASSIWTGEYEQYF. The DNA of the CDR3 is TGCGCCAGCAGTATCTGGACAGGGGAATACGAGCAGTACTTC. Combining the CDR3 with reference TRBV5-1 and TRBJ2-7 gives the whole variable domain KAGVTQTPRYLIKTRGQQVTLSCSPISGHRSVSWYQQTPGQGLQFLFEYFSETQRNKGNFPGRFSGRQFSNSRSEMNVSTLELGDSALYLCASSIWTGEYEQYFGPGTRLTVT.

The V call is TRBV29-1, the J call TRBJ1-2, with 7 bases identical to TRBD1. Germline lookup yields CDR1 SQVTM and CDR2 ANQGSEA. The CDR3 extends over 15 amino acids. V trimming: 6 bases; J trimming: 1 base; junction bases outside the gene matches: 11. CDR3 amino acids: CSVRQGGRDNYGYTF. CDR3 coding DNA: TGCAGCGTACGCCAGGGGGGCAGGGATAACTATGGCTACACCTTC.

This clonotype was recorded many times. The chain joins TRBV5-1 to TRBJ1-5; D uncertain. The CDR3 is made up of 15 amino acids. Germline V gives CDR1 SGHRS, CDR2 YFSETQ. V was pared by 4 bases and J by 4 bases, with 15 bases between. CDR3 sequence (DNA): TGCGCCAGCAGCCCAACGACGGGCTTTAATCAGCCCCAGCATTTT. It encodes CASSPTTGFNQPQHF.

This clonotype was seen repeatedly, ten times or more. J is TRBJ2-3 and V is TRBV7-9, with no clear D. With 5 bases removed from V and 2 bases from J, the gap between germline ends came to 5 bases. CDR3 length: 12 amino acids. CDR1 is SEHNR and CDR2 is FQNEAQ in the germline V gene (reference sequence). CDR3 sequence (DNA): TGTGCCAGCAGCCCTGACACAGATACGCAGTATTTT. Its protein product is CASSPDTDTQYF. The whole variable domain, filled in from reference TRBV7-9 and TRBJ2-3, reads DTGVSQNPRHKITKRGQNVTFRCDPISEHNRLYWYRQTLGQGPEFLTYFQNEAQLEKSRLLSDRFSAERPKGSFSTLEIQRTEQGDSAMYLCASSPDTDTQYFGPGTRLTVL.

To note about this clonotype: Relative to the germline gene, one junction end is altered; a read error may explain this. The chain recombines TRBV9 with TRBJ2-7; 8 bases align to TRBD1. Germline V lookup: CDR1 SGDLS, CDR2 YYNGEE. This CDR3 is 19 amino acids long. Here the CDR3 reads CASSGLGGTGTKSPYGQYF. DNA for the CDR3: TGTGCCAGCAGCGGCCTAGGGGGGACAGGAACAAAGAGCCCCTACGGGCAGTACTTC.

The chain combines TRBV7-9 with TRBJ1-2; TRBD1 agrees at 9 bases. The germline gives CDR1 SEHNR, CDR2 FQNEAQ (reference sequence). The CDR3 is 13 amino acids. The trim removed 4 bases at V and 10 bases at J, leaving 7 bases unmatched. The CDR3 protein is CASSSRQGGIYTF. The CDR3 DNA follows: TGTGCCAGCAGCTCTAGACAGGGGGGGATCTACACCTTC.

The sample holds many counts of this clonotype. The J gene is TRBJ2-2, the V gene TRBV29-1; tentative D call: TRBD1 (5 bases). Germline-derived CDR1 and CDR2 are SQVTM and ANQGSEA. V was pared by 4 bases and J by 4 bases, with 13 bases between. This CDR3 spans 14 amino acids. CDR3 sequence reads: CSVVSPGRTGELFF. DNA of the CDR3: TGCAGCGTTGTCAGTCCAGGGCGCACCGGGGAGCTGTTTTTT.

The DNA for the CDR3 is TGTGCCAGCAGCCGTGGGATCCAACCCTACGAGCAGTACTTC. Amino acid sequence: CASSRGIQPYEQYF. This chain uses TRBV7-8 with TRBJ2-7; D remains unclear. The CDR3 contains 14 residues. In germline, CDR1 is SGHVS, CDR2 FQNEAQ. The V end lost 5 bases, the J end lost 2 bases, and 13 bases lay between the germline ends.

This clonotype was seen ten or more times. V is TRBV28 and J is TRBJ1-5, with D unclear. Germline V lookup: CDR1 MDHEN, CDR2 SYDVKM. V lost 5 bases and J 0 bases, leaving 11 bases between the germline ends. The CDR3 sequence is 15 residues long. The CDR3 DNA is TGTGCCAGCAGTGGGGAGGCGTTTAGCAATCAGCCCCAGCATTTT. Its protein is CASSGEAFSNQPQHF.

The V call is TRBV10-3, the J call TRBJ1-1; D is unclear. Germline CDR1 is ENHRY and CDR2 is SYGVKD. The CDR3 is 13 residues long. V lost 10 bases to trimming and J lost 6 bases, with 18 bases between them. The CDR3 coding sequence is TGTGCCACTAGATCAGGCCTTCAGGCTGAAGCTTTCTTT. Encoded protein: CATRSGLQAEAFF.

This clonotype was seen repeatedly, ten times or more. The chain links TRBV30 to TRBJ1-5, with 8 bases aligning to TRBD1. The germline V gene encodes CDR1 GTSNPN and CDR2 SVGIG (reference sequence). This CDR3 is built from 14 residues. V dropped 3 bases and J dropped 6; count of bases not matched to a gene: 7. CDR3 coding DNA: TGTGCCTGGAGCTTGGACAGGGTGGGTCAGCCCCAGCATTTT. Translated, it gives CAWSLDRVGQPQHF.

This clonotype was recorded many times. The J gene is TRBJ2-5, the V gene TRBV6-5; D possibly corresponds to TRBD2 (10 bases). CDR1 is MNHEY and CDR2 is SVGAGI in the germline V gene. V was cut by 1 base and J by 4 bases, with 28 bases left in between. The CDR3 consists of 20 residues. CDR3 loop: CASSYWDRAESGRAGETQYF. In DNA, the CDR3 is TGTGCCAGCAGTTACTGGGACAGGGCTGAAAGCGGGAGGGCCGGAGAGACCCAGTACTTC.

The chain employs TRBV20-1 and TRBJ1-5; possibly TRBD1 for D (6 bases). Germline CDR1 and CDR2: DFQATT and SNEGSKA (reference sequence). Trimming took off 4 bases at V and 7 bases at J, with 20 bases between the two ends. The CDR3 loop spans 15 amino acids. The CDR3 nucleotides are TGCAGTGCTAACCGAGGGGGAGCAATGGTCCAGCCCCAGCATTTT. Translated, it gives CSANRGGAMVQPQHF.

At least ten counts were recorded for this clonotype. The genes are TRBV6-1 and TRBJ1-5; a possible D gene is TRBD1 (5 bases). The length of the CDR3 is 17 residues. Trimming pared 1 base from V and 1 base from J, leaving 14 bases between. The germline V gene encodes CDR1 MNHNS and CDR2 SASEGT. The CDR3 nucleotides are TGTGCCAGCAGTGAAGACGGGGGGGGGAGAAGCAATCAGCCCCAGCATTTT. Translating it yields CASSEDGGGRSNQPQHF.

Many counts were recorded for this clonotype. The CDR3 loop is CASSIVGLSYGYTF. The CDR3 DNA is TGTGCCAGTAGTATAGTCGGACTCTCCTATGGCTACACCTTC. This sequence joins TRBV19 and TRBJ1-2; D gene uncertain. Germline CDR1 and CDR2: LNHDA and SQIVND (reference sequence). V was trimmed by 1 base and J by 4 bases, leaving 10 bases between them. The CDR3 contains 14 residues.

The chain's CDR3 is CAAGTRILYEQYF. Written as DNA, the CDR3 is TGTGCTGCAGGGACTAGGATACTCTACGAGCAGTACTTC. This sequence joins TRBV10-3 and TRBJ2-7; 8 bases align to TRBD2. This CDR3 spans 13 amino acids. Germline V lookup: CDR1 ENHRY, CDR2 SYGVKD.

This clonotype is medium-sized. The chain combines TRBV25-1 with TRBJ1-2; D perhaps matches TRBD1 (5 bases). V was cut by 5 bases and J by 4 bases, with 26 bases left in between. CDR1 and CDR2 (germline): MGHDK, SYGVNS. This CDR3 is built from 18 residues. CDR3 DNA: TGTGCCAGCAGTCCCTCGAATTGGCGGGCAGACAGAGCCTATGGCTACACCTTC. Protein product: CASSPSNWRADRAYGYTF.

This clonotype was observed once. Since a much larger clone is just one base distant, this may be a read error. The chain recombines TRBV3-1 with TRBJ1-1; possibly TRBD1 for D (5 bases). The CDR3 loop spans 13 amino acids. Germline V lookup: CDR1 LGHDT, CDR2 YNNKEL (reference sequence). V gave up 7 bases and J gave up 1 base, with 10 bases separating them. CDR3 amino acids: CASNQRGNTEAFF. The CDR3 DNA sequence: TGTGCCAGCAACCAGAGGGGGAACACTGAAGCTTTCTTT. Combining the CDR3 with reference TRBV3-1 and TRBJ1-1 gives the whole variable domain DTAVSQTPKYLVTQMGNDKSIKCEQNLGHDTMYWYKQDSKKFLKIMFSYNNKELIINETVPNRFSPKSPDKAHLNLHINSLELGDSAVYFCASNQRGNTEAFFGQGTRLTVV.

The genes are TRBV28 and TRBJ2-6, with TRBD1 matching 7 bases. Trimming at V came to 10 bases and at J to 2 bases, leaving 5 bases not matched to a gene. This CDR3 contains 14 residues. Germline-derived CDR1 and CDR2 are MDHEN and SYDVKM. CDR3 protein: CATGGSPGANVLTF. As DNA, the CDR3 is TGTGCCACAGGGGGTTCCCCTGGGGCCAACGTCCTGACTTTC.

This clonotype occurred many times. The chain uses TRBV2 and TRBJ2-2, with a weak D call TRBD1 (6 bases). This CDR3 comprises 15 residues. Trimming removed 7 bases from V and 0 bases from J, with 12 bases in between. Germline CDR1 SNHLY, CDR2 FYNNEI. CDR3 nucleotides: TGTGCCAGCAATTCAGGGGATACGAACACCGGGGAGCTGTTTTTT. This translates into CASNSGDTNTGELFF.

This chain uses TRBV5-1 with TRBJ2-1, with 8 bases lining up with TRBD2. V lost 1 base, J lost 12 bases, and 12 bases stayed unmatched. Germline values: CDR1 SGHRS, CDR2 YFSETQ. The CDR3 is made up of 15 amino acids. CDR3 region: CASSLTSGVGPRQFF. Here the CDR3 DNA reads TGCGCCAGCAGCTTGACTAGCGGAGTGGGTCCGCGGCAGTTCTTC.

This clonotype was seen repeatedly, ten times or more. V and J are TRBV20-1 and TRBJ2-3; 7 bases map to TRBD2. CDR3 length: 15 amino acids. Germline lookup yields CDR1 DFQATT and CDR2 SNEGSKA (reference sequence). V shed 5 bases and J 2 bases; nucleotides not matched to a gene: 10. The CDR3 DNA reads TGCAGTGCTCCTGCGACTAGCCCCACCACAGATACGCAGTATTTT. Its protein product is CSAPATSPTTDTQYF.

The chain combines TRBV25-1 with TRBJ1-2; D remains unclear. Between the trimmed V and J ends, which lost 6 bases and 7 bases, there was a span of 12 bases. CDR1 is MGHDK, CDR2 SYGVNS, per germline. The CDR3 covers 12 residues. CDR3 nucleotides: TGTGCCAGCAGAGATAGGGCAGGTGGCTACACCTTC. This encodes CASRDRAGGYTF.